The clone carrying this T cell receptor beta chain qualifies as medium-sized. Antigen: not known. The data originate from a study of OX40 agonist ivuxolimab in advanced cancers. Study conclusions and caveats: In the 0.1 to 3.0 mg/kg range, CD4+ and CD8+ blood T cells had expanded clonally by week 6.

Repertoires were generated with immunoSEQ multiplex PCR, while TCRdb's copy carries only in-frame clones and drops some. The sample lists under 35,000 clones; roughly 87% were seen once. Germline V gene sequence: CDR1 SNHLY, CDR2 FYNNEI. Trimming took 6 bases from V and 10 from J, leaving 10 bases between them. The CDR3 is 12 amino acids. This material consisted of CD4+ or CD8+ T cells sorted from blood, taken in a trial of the OX40 agonist ivuxolimab. The clonotype was recovered from an adult with an advanced solid tumor such as melanoma, head and neck, liver or kidney cancer. The chain recombines TRBV2 with TRBJ1-6; D is uncertain. The CDR3 region is CASSRQGSPLHF. The CDR3 nucleotides read TGTGCCAGCAGCCGGCAAGGATCACCCCTCCACTTT.